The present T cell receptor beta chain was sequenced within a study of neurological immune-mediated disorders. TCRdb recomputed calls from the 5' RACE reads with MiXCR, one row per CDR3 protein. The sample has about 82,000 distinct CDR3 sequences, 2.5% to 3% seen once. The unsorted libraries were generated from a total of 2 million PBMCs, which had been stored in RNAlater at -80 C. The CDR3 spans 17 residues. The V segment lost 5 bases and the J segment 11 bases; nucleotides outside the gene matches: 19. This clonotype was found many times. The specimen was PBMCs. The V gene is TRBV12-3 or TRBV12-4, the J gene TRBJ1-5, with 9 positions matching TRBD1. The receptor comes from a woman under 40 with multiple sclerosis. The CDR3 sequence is CASSDSGTGSSIGAQHF. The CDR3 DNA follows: TGTGCCAGCAGTGACTCCGGGACAGGGAGTTCTATAGGAGCCCAGCATTTT.